The T cell receptor (beta chain) described here comes from a study of cytomegalovirus exposure and HLA in healthy donors. Study results and limitations: A later analysis linked a missense variant in DCLRE1C to the trimming of TCR beta V and J genes. The authors assumed roughly uniform sequencing depth across donors for presence/absence analyses. An analysis that came later showed most CMV-associated TCR beta chains appearing HLA-restricted.

About this clone: The antigen is not known.

The length of the CDR3 is 14 residues. V shed 4 bases and J shed 1 base, with 11 bases lying between them. Germline CDR1 and CDR2: SGHRS and YFSETQ. The study ran its PCR with 60 Vbeta and 13 Jbeta primers. The assay was immunoSEQ multiplex PCR, and TCRdb's table has in-frame clones only and misses some. The sample yields about 170,000 clones, around three quarters seen once. The sequence derives from a woman under 40 in good health and CMV-seropositive. The chain uses TRBV5-1 and TRBJ2-5; TRBD2 is a possible D gene (6 bases). Sequencing was done on a sample of PBMCs. The CDR3 is CASSGAGSQETQYF. Here the CDR3 DNA reads TGCGCCAGCAGCGGGGCGGGGTCCCAAGAGACCCAGTACTTC.